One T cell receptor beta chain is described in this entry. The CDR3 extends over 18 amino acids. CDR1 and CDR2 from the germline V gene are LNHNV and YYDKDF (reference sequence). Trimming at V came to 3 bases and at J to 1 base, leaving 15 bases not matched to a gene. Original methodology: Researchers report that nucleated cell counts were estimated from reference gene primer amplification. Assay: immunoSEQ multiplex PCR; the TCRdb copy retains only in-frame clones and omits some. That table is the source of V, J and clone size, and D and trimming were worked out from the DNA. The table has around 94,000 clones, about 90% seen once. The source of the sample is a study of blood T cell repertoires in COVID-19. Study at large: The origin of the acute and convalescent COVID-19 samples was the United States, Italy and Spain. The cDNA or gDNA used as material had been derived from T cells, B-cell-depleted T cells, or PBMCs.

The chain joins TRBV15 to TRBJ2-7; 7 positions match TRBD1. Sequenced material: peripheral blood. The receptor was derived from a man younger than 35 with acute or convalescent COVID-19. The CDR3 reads CATSSITPGQLPSYEQYF. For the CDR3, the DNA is TGTGCCACCAGCAGCATCACCCCGGGACAGCTGCCGTCCTACGAGCAGTACTTC.